This T cell receptor (beta chain) derives from a study of identical twins. The germline V gene has CDR1 KGHDR and CDR2 SFDVKD. With 0 bases clipped from V and 5 bases from J, the junction kept 6 bases outside the gene matches. The CDR3 is made up of 16 amino acids. As regards this clonotype: Its antigen is still unknown.

Study conclusions and caveats: Carriage of fewer insertions was seen in abundant cord blood beta clonotypes, whereas memory repertoires showed none. Out-of-frame beta chain sequences displayed weaker excess sharing between twins. Its conclusions, products of cross-sectional statistical analysis, did not come from following the same donors.

TCRdb reprocessed the 5' RACE reads with MiXCR, giving one entry per CDR3 protein. This table holds roughly 700,000 distinct CDR3 sequences, under 9% found once. This same sample was also taken into another study, of yellow fever vaccine responses in identical twins.

This clonotype was sampled from a woman between 18 and 29 years old in good health. J is TRBJ2-3 and V is TRBV24-1; 8 nucleotides agree with TRBD2. Sequenced material: PBMCs. The CDR3 here is CATSDLTREGGDTQYF. The CDR3, as DNA: TGTGCCACCAGTGATTTGACCCGGGAGGGTGGAGATACGCAGTATTTT.